This TCR beta chain comes out of a study of graft-versus-host responses after intestinal transplantation. As for the study in general: Transplants were multivisceral, liver-intestinal, or isolated intestinal. For around 3 years after anti-thymocyte globulin induction, all recipients took tacrolimus and steroids.

Study-wide findings and caveats: Present in recipient marrow, GvH clones included some that appeared first in ileum or blood.

V lost 8 bases, J lost 5 bases, and 15 bases lay in between. Per germline, CDR1 MGHRA and CDR2 YSYEKL. The length of the CDR3 is 13 residues. As to this clone: Its target is not known.

The table came from immunoSEQ multiplex PCR; TCRdb's copy has only in-frame clones and leaves some out. The sample contains some 45,000 clones, approximately 95% of which appear only once. Material: PBMCs, obtained 335 days after intestinal transplant. V and J are TRBV4-1 and TRBJ2-5; either TRBD1 or TRBD2 may supply D (6 bases each). The TCR was taken from a human patient who received an intestinal transplant, so some T cells may come from the graft donor. The CDR3, as DNA: TGCGCCAGCGGCGGAGGAGGGGGGGAGACCCAGTACTTC. Translated: CASGGGGGETQYF.